The 12 T cell receptor beta chains presented below share a single source sample, sequenced in a study of identical twins. TCRdb itself ran the 5' RACE reads through MiXCR, one entry per CDR3 protein. The top ten hold approximately 7.9% of the sample, which has around 340,000 distinct CDR3 sequences, about 12% seen once. These data are also associated with another study on yellow fever vaccine responses in identical twins.

The sequenced sample was CD8+ T cells sorted from blood. The receptors derive from a woman aged 18-29 years in good health.

The chain joins TRBV7-8 to TRBJ2-5; D gene uncertain. This CDR3 spans 13 amino acids. Germline V lookup: CDR1 SGHVS, CDR2 FQNEAQ. Trimming removed 3 bases at V and 5 bases at J, with 10 bases between. CDR3 in amino acids: CASSFGGRETQYF. For the CDR3, the DNA is TGTGCCAGCAGCTTTGGTGGTCGGGAGACCCAGTACTTC.

The chain joins TRBV4-1 to TRBJ2-7, with 8 bases lining up with TRBD1. The CDR3 has 16 amino acids. Germline assignment: CDR1 MGHRA and CDR2 YSYEKL. V shed 1 base, J shed 2 bases, and the junction held 7 bases outside the gene matches. This CDR3 reads CASSQVSGQVTYEQYF. The CDR3 nucleotides read TGCGCCAGCAGCCAAGTTTCGGGACAGGTGACCTACGAGCAGTACTTC.

This clonotype was recorded many times. The chain employs TRBV6-4 and TRBJ2-3, with 12 bases lining up with TRBD2. The CDR3 has 15 residues. Germline CDR1 is MRHNA and CDR2 is SNTAGT. Trimming took 4 bases from V and 4 from J; bases not matched to a gene: 3. The CDR3 bases are TGTGCCAGCAGTGTTGGGACTAGCGGGTCAGATACGCAGTATTTT. It encodes CASSVGTSGSDTQYF.

The sample holds a few counts of this clonotype. V and J are TRBV29-1 and TRBJ2-4; D gene unclear. The CDR3 is made up of 15 amino acids. Germline lookup yields CDR1 SQVTM and CDR2 ANQGSEA. Trimming removed 7 bases from V and 2 bases from J, with 18 bases in between. Here the CDR3 reads CSAVMVSLSKNIQYF. CDR3 DNA: TGCAGCGCGGTAATGGTCTCCCTGTCCAAAAACATTCAGTACTTC.

The sample holds a few counts of this clonotype. J is TRBJ1-5 and V is TRBV21-1. TRBV21-1 is noted as a pseudogene. The CDR3 totals 18 residues. The CDR3 DNA sequence: TGTGCCAGCAGCAAACAGGGGACGGCCGGAGGGGGCAATCAGCCCCAGCATTTT. Its protein is CASSKQGTAGGGNQPQHF.

The table lists this clonotype with many counts. The chain joins TRBV6-1 to TRBJ2-7, with TRBD2 matching 7 bases. Germline CDR1 and CDR2: MNHNS and SASEGT. This CDR3 has 14 residues. Unmatched junction bases numbered 6, after V lost 7 bases and J lost 0 bases. The CDR3 bases are TGTGCCAGCACCCTAGCGGTGAGCTCCTACGAGCAGTACGTC. It is translated as CASTLAVSSYEQYV.

This clonotype was seen more than once but under ten times. V and J are TRBV20-1 and TRBJ1-1; D perhaps matches TRBD1 (5 bases). The CDR3 extends over 13 amino acids. CDR1 is DFQATT and CDR2 is SNEGSKA in the germline V gene (reference sequence). The V end was cut by 4 bases, the J end by 3 bases, with 12 bases between. CDR3 in amino acids: CSATGEFDTEAFF. The CDR3, as DNA: TGCAGTGCTACGGGGGAGTTTGACACTGAAGCTTTCTTT.

V usage is TRBV10-3 and J usage is TRBJ2-4; 16 nucleotides agree with TRBD2. Germline CDR1 and CDR2: ENHRY and SYGVKD. Trimming at V came to 0 bases and at J to 0 bases, leaving 5 bases not matched to a gene. The CDR3 covers 20 residues. CDR3 sequence reads: CAISESGTSGGAVAKNIQYF. The CDR3 DNA follows: TGTGCCATCAGTGAGTCCGGGACTAGCGGGGGGGCCGTAGCCAAAAACATTCAGTACTTC.

Notes on this clonotype: At one of its ends the junction is not consistent with the germline gene, which may arise from a read error. V and J are TRBV12-3 or TRBV12-4 and TRBJ2-5, with 9 bases fitting TRBD1. This CDR3 has 12 amino acids. The CDR3 DNA follows: TGCACCTCGGGACAGGGAGGAGAGACCCAGTACTTC. This codes for CTSGQGGETQYF.

V is TRBV5-1 and J is TRBJ2-4, with D unclear. Germline V gene data show CDR1 as SGHRS and CDR2 as YFSETQ. The ends were cut back, 0 bases at V and 9 bases at J, with 13 bases in the middle. This CDR3 is 14 amino acids long. The CDR3 DNA reads as TGCGCCAGCAGCTTGGTGGGGAAGGTGGGCATTCAGTACTTC. It yields the protein CASSLVGKVGIQYF.

This clonotype was recorded at least ten times. CDR3 coding DNA: TGCAGCGGAGAACAGGGCTACGAGCAGTACTTC. Protein: CSGEQGYEQYF. The genes are TRBV29-1 and TRBJ2-7; TRBD1 is a possible D gene (6 bases). CDR3 length: 11 residues. With 7 bases removed from V and 3 bases from J, the gap between germline ends came to 10 bases. Germline loops: CDR1 SQVTM, CDR2 ANQGSEA.

The J gene is TRBJ2-7, the V gene TRBV7-9; 8 nucleotides agree with TRBD2. The CDR3 has 13 residues. In germline, CDR1 is SEHNR, CDR2 FQNEAQ (reference sequence). V trimming: 9 bases; J trimming: 3 bases; junction bases outside the gene matches: 7. Written as DNA, the CDR3 is TGTGCCAGTACGGGGGGGGGATTCTACGAGCAGTACTTC. Translation gives CASTGGGFYEQYF.